These 25 T cell receptor beta chains share one sample of origin, sequenced in a study of T cell responses to AZD1222 COVID-19 vaccine. The repertoire was sequenced with immunoSEQ multiplex PCR; TCRdb's copy has only in-frame clones and lacks some. Of 95,000 to 100,000 clones in the sample, about 88% are singletons; the top ten hold about 14%. Sequenced material: peripheral blood, taken 28 days after the second AZD1222 dose. These receptors were collected from an adult who received the AZD1222 COVID-19 vaccine.

Note on this clone: At the DNA level, this CDR3 is encoded by other sequences in the same sample as well. The rearrangement links TRBV12-3 or TRBV12-4 to TRBJ2-5; D is ambiguous. This CDR3 has 13 amino acids. V lost 0 bases to trimming and J lost 5 bases, with 7 bases between them. The CDR3, as DNA: TGTGCCAGCAGTTTAGCCCTAGAGGAGACCCAGTACTTC. Its protein product is CASSLALEETQYF.

V usage is TRBV3-1 (or the pseudogene TRBV3-2) and J usage is TRBJ2-1, with TRBD1 as a possible D gene (6 bases). V was shortened by 1 base and J by 6 bases, with 16 bases between the two germline ends. Germline CDR1 LGHDT, CDR2 YNNKEL (reference sequence). CDR3 length equals 16 residues. For the CDR3, the DNA is TGTGCCAGCAGCCAAGCCACAGGGATCACCCTCAATGAGCAGTTCTTC. It translates to CASSQATGITLNEQFF.

V is TRBV19 and J is TRBJ2-5; 12 bases align to TRBD1. The CDR3 contains 16 residues. Germline CDR1 LNHDA, CDR2 SQIVND (reference sequence). J was trimmed by 3 bases and V by 2 bases; bases with no gene match: 4. The CDR3 sequence is CASSISGTGGEETQYF. The CDR3 DNA is TGTGCCAGTAGTATATCCGGGACAGGGGGCGAAGAGACCCAGTACTTC.

The CDR3 region is CASSPTSPADEQFF. The CDR3 coding sequence is TGTGCCAGCTCACCTACTAGCCCAGCGGATGAGCAGTTCTTC. V is TRBV18 and J is TRBJ2-1, with a possible D match to TRBD2 (6 bases). Trimming removed 3 bases at V and 8 bases at J, with 14 bases between. The CDR3 has 14 residues. Germline CDR1 and CDR2: KGHSH and LQKENI. The full variable domain, completed using reference TRBV18 and TRBJ2-1, is NAGVMQNPRHLVRRRGQEARLRCSPMKGHSHVYWYRQLPEEGLKFMVYLQKENIIDESGMPKERFSAEFPKEGPSILRIQQVVRGDSAAYFCASSPTSPADEQFFGPGTRLTVL.

This chain connects TRBV5-1 to TRBJ2-1; D not certain. V was cut by 4 bases and J by 4 bases, with 12 bases left in between. CDR3 length equals 14 residues. The germline V gene has CDR1 SGHRS and CDR2 YFSETQ. The CDR3 loop is CASSTGLNYNEQFF. Here the CDR3 DNA reads TGCGCCAGCAGCACCGGGCTTAATTACAATGAGCAGTTCTTC. Full variable domain (missing parts from reference TRBV5-1 and TRBJ2-1): KAGVTQTPRYLIKTRGQQVTLSCSPISGHRSVSWYQQTPGQGLQFLFEYFSETQRNKGNFPGRFSGRQFSNSRSEMNVSTLELGDSALYLCASSTGLNYNEQFFGPGTRLTVL.

The J gene is TRBJ1-1, the V gene TRBV5-1; D unresolved. The CDR3 loop spans 15 amino acids. The germline V and J ends were trimmed by 0 bases and 1 base, with 10 bases remaining between them. In germline, CDR1 is SGHRS, CDR2 YFSETQ. CDR3 sequence (DNA): TGCGCCAGCAGCTTGGGGTCTTACAGGAACACTGAAGCTTTCTTT. Amino acids: CASSLGSYRNTEAFF.

This chain uses TRBV6-1 with TRBJ2-1, with 8 nucleotides matching TRBD2. J lost 3 bases, V lost 7 bases, and 8 bases had no gene match. Germline CDR1 and CDR2: MNHNS and SASEGT. The CDR3 has 15 amino acids. The CDR3 coding sequence is TGTGCCAGCACCAGCCCGGGACTAGACTACAATGAGCAGTTCTTC. As protein: CASTSPGLDYNEQFF.

Remarks on this clone: At one end, the junction sequence differs from germline, possibly due to a read error. CDR3 coding DNA: TGTGCCAGCAGCCCGCCCAAGGGGGCCGTGGGTTTT. It is translated as CASSPPKGAVGF. The chain recombines TRBV7-9 with TRBJ1-4; 7 nucleotides agree with TRBD1. The CDR3 runs to 12 residues. Germline assignment: CDR1 SEHNR and CDR2 FQNEAQ (reference sequence).

The chain joins TRBV16 to TRBJ1-3; the D gene is possibly TRBD1 (5 bases). V lost 2 bases and J lost 1, with 9 bases in between. Germline-derived CDR1 and CDR2 are KGHSY and FQNENV. There are 15 residues in the CDR3. The CDR3 protein is CASSQPGSSGNTIYF. CDR3 nucleotide sequence: TGTGCCAGCAGCCAACCAGGGTCGTCTGGAAACACCATATATTTT.

This chain links TRBV2 with TRBJ1-1, with TRBD1 as a possible D gene (5 bases). Deletions cut 7 bases from V and 1 base from J, with 10 bases between. Germline assignment: CDR1 SNHLY and CDR2 FYNNEI. The CDR3 has 13 amino acids. The CDR3 region is CASMQGRNTEAFF. The DNA of the CDR3 is TGTGCCAGCATGCAGGGCAGGAACACTGAAGCTTTCTTT. Full variable domain (outside the CDR3, taken from reference TRBV2 and TRBJ1-1): EPEVTQTPSHQVTQMGQEVILRCVPISNHLYFYWYRQILGQKVEFLVSFYNNEISEKSEIFDDQFSVERPDGSNFTLKIRSTKLEDSAMYFCASMQGRNTEAFFGQGTRLTVV.

The rearrangement uses TRBV11-2 and TRBJ2-3; D possibly matches TRBD1 or TRBD2 (5 bases each). The CDR3 has 15 residues. V was clipped by 1 base and J by 6 bases, with 14 bases between them. Germline loops: CDR1 SGHAT, CDR2 FQNNGV. CDR3 in amino acids: CASSLGPTGGDTQYF. The CDR3 nucleotides are TGTGCCAGCAGCTTAGGTCCTACTGGGGGTGATACGCAGTATTTT.

The chain couples TRBV10-3 to TRBJ1-2, with D possibly TRBD1 on 6 matching bases. V lost 4 bases to trimming and J lost 2 bases, with 8 bases between them. The CDR3 extends over 13 amino acids. CDR1 and CDR2 from the germline V gene are ENHRY and SYGVKD. CDR3 sequence: CAISGTENYGYTF. The CDR3 nucleotides read TGTGCCATCAGTGGGACAGAGAACTATGGCTACACCTTC.

The chain links TRBV11-3 to TRBJ1-1; no clear D gene. V was shortened by 5 bases and J by 2 bases, with 9 bases between the two germline ends. Germline lookup yields CDR1 SGHNT and CDR2 YENEEA. This CDR3 region has 13 residues. The chain's CDR3 is CASSRDTNTEAFF. DNA for the CDR3: TGTGCCAGCAGCCGAGACACCAACACTGAAGCTTTCTTT.

V usage is TRBV7-9 and J usage is TRBJ1-3, with D unclear. The CDR3 totals 13 residues. Germline V gene data show CDR1 as SEHNR and CDR2 as FQNEAQ (reference sequence). V was trimmed by 6 bases and J by 1 base, leaving 7 bases between them. The chain's CDR3 is CASSEGSGNTIYF. For the CDR3, the DNA is TGTGCCAGCAGTGAGGGATCTGGAAACACCATATATTTT.

CDR3 region: CASSYRYGVRNTQYF. The CDR3 DNA follows: TGTGCCAGCAGTTACCGTTACGGGGTCCGTAATACGCAGTATTTT. This chain joins TRBV6-2 or TRBV6-3 and TRBJ2-3; maybe TRBD2 (5 bases). This CDR3 has 15 residues. Germline V CDR1 and CDR2: MNHEY, SVGEGT. V was cut by 2 bases and J by 7 bases, with 16 bases left in between.

The chain recombines TRBV5-1 with TRBJ1-6, with 7 bases identical to TRBD1. This CDR3 has 15 amino acids. Trimming removed 2 bases from V and 5 bases from J; junction bases left unmatched: 4. Germline V gene data show CDR1 as SGHRS and CDR2 as YFSETQ. Here the CDR3 reads CASSFGTAHNSPLHF. The CDR3 nucleotides are TGCGCCAGCAGCTTTGGGACAGCTCATAATTCACCCCTCCACTTT.

This clone was seen a few times. The chain has TRBV11-2 and TRBJ1-5; unclear D gene. Germline CDR1 and CDR2: SGHAT and FQNNGV. The CDR3 length is 15 residues. V dropped 0 bases and J dropped 1 base, with 7 bases sitting between them. Here the CDR3 DNA reads TGTGCCAGCAGCTTAGAATCTGGGAGCAATCAGCCCCAGCATTTT. This gives the protein CASSLESGSNQPQHF.

This clone has a handful of counts. This chain joins TRBV5-1 and TRBJ1-2; the match to TRBD1 covers 8 bases. Trimming took 4 bases from V and 7 from J; bases not matched to a gene: 9. This CDR3 has 14 residues. The germline V gene has CDR1 SGHRS and CDR2 YFSETQ. In DNA form, the CDR3 reads TGCGCCAGCAGCCCGGGACAGGCCCCGTCTGGCTACACCTTC. Translation: CASSPGQAPSGYTF.

The chain joins TRBV19 to TRBJ1-3; TRBD1 is a possible D gene (6 bases). Trimming pared 4 bases from V and 0 bases from J, leaving 16 bases between. Germline V gene data show CDR1 as LNHDA and CDR2 as SQIVND (reference sequence). The CDR3 contains 17 residues. In nucleotides, the CDR3 is TGTGCCAGTAGTAAAACGCTAGGACAGCTCTCTGGAAACACCATATATTTT. It yields the protein CASSKTLGQLSGNTIYF.

J is TRBJ2-1 and V is TRBV9; D is possibly TRBD1 (6 bases). Germline-derived CDR1 and CDR2 are SGDLS and YYNGEE. The CDR3 runs 17 residues. V lost 3 bases, J lost 0 bases, and 16 bases lay in between. CDR3 DNA sequence: TGTGCCAGCAGCGGACGGACAGACGTTAGCTCCTACAATGAGCAGTTCTTC. It translates to CASSGRTDVSSYNEQFF.

V is TRBV7-2 and J is TRBJ2-7; possibly TRBD2 for D (6 bases). This CDR3 contains 14 residues. Germline lookup yields CDR1 SGHTA and CDR2 FQGNSA. V was shortened by 5 bases and J by 0 bases, with 11 bases between the two germline ends. The DNA of the CDR3 is TGTGCCAGCAGCCGGGACTGGAGCTCCTACGAGCAGTACTTC. Its translation: CASSRDWSSYEQYF.

The J gene is TRBJ2-7, the V gene TRBV18, with D tentatively TRBD1 or TRBD2 (6 bases each). Germline CDR1 reads KGHSH; CDR2 reads LQKENI. The CDR3 contains 13 residues. V dropped 6 bases and J dropped 6 bases, with 15 bases sitting between them. The CDR3 coding sequence is TGTGCCAGCTCTCCTAAAGGGGGGATCGAGCAGTACTTC. Protein product: CASSPKGGIEQYF.

This chain links TRBV15 with TRBJ2-1; TRBD1 is a possible D gene (7 bases). The CDR3 length is 15 residues. The germline V gene encodes CDR1 LNHNV and CDR2 YYDKDF (reference sequence). With 1 base removed from V and 7 bases from J, the gap between germline ends came to 14 bases. The CDR3 coding sequence is TGTGCCACCAGCAGAGCCAGGGGGGCGGGAAATGAGCAGTTCTTC. Protein product: CATSRARGAGNEQFF.

The V call is TRBV27, the J call TRBJ2-7, with a tentative D call TRBD1 (6 bases). The length of the CDR3 is 14 residues. The germline CDR1 and CDR2 sequences are MNHEY and SMNVEV (reference sequence). V dropped 3 bases and J dropped 4 bases, with 13 bases sitting between them. CDR3 coding DNA: TGTGCCAGCAGTTTTTGGGACAAACCATACGAGCAGTACTTC. Encoded protein: CASSFWDKPYEQYF.

The chain is built from TRBV7-9 and TRBJ1-2; possibly TRBD1 for D (5 bases). Looked up from germline, CDR1 is SEHNR and CDR2 is FQNEAQ (reference sequence). The V gene lost 3 bases and the J gene lost 8 bases, with 10 bases spanning the gap. This CDR3 contains 12 residues. The CDR3 is CASSLRGEGYTF. CDR3 nucleotide sequence: TGTGCCAGCAGCTTGAGGGGCGAAGGCTACACCTTC.